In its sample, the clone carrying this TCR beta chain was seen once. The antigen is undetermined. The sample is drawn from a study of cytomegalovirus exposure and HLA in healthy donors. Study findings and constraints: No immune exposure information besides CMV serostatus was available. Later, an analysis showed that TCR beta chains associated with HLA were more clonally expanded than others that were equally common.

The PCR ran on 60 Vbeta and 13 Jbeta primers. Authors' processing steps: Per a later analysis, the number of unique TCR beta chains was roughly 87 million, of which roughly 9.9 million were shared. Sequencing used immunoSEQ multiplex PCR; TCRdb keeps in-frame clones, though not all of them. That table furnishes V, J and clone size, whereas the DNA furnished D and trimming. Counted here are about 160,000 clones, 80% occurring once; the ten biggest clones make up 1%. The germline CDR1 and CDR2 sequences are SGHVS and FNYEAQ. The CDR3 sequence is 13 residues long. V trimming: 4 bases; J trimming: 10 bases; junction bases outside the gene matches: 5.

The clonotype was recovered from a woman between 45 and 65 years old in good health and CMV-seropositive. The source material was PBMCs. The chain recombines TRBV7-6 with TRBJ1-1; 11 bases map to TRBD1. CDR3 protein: CASSSGQGVRAFF. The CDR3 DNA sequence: TGTGCCAGCAGCTCGGGACAGGGGGTAAGAGCTTTCTTT.